These 32 T cell receptor beta chains came from one sample sequenced in a study of blood T cell repertoires in COVID-19. Libraries were prepared by immunoSEQ multiplex PCR; TCRdb keeps only in-frame clonotypes and omits some of them. This table has more than 110,000 clones, 65% to 80% appearing once. The sample consisted of peripheral blood. The receptors shown here come from a man in his 60s with acute or convalescent COVID-19.

This chain links TRBV7-9 with TRBJ1-4; TRBD1 aligns across 10 bases. This CDR3 comprises 16 residues. V lost 4 bases to trimming and J lost 6 bases; unmatched junction nucleotides: 8. In germline, CDR1 is SEHNR, CDR2 FQNEAQ (reference sequence). CDR3 amino acids: CASSSALGTGDEKLFF. CDR3 in DNA: TGTGCCAGCAGCTCCGCATTGGGGACAGGGGATGAAAAACTGTTTTTT. The whole variable domain, remainder taken from reference TRBV7-9 and TRBJ1-4, is DTGVSQNPRHKITKRGQNVTFRCDPISEHNRLYWYRQTLGQGPEFLTYFQNEAQLEKSRLLSDRFSAERPKGSFSTLEIQRTEQGDSAMYLCASSSALGTGDEKLFFGSGTQLSVL.

The chain has TRBV19 and TRBJ2-1; tentatively, D is TRBD2 (7 bases). This CDR3 is built from 14 residues. Germline CDR1 is LNHDA and CDR2 is SQIVND (reference sequence). Trimming removed 3 bases at V and 8 bases at J, with 14 bases between. Here the CDR3 reads CASSIEGGSYEQFF. CDR3 sequence (DNA): TGTGCCAGTAGTATTGAGGGGGGGAGCTATGAGCAGTTCTTC.

The J gene is TRBJ2-5, the V gene TRBV5-1; tentative D call: TRBD1 (6 bases). Germline assignment: CDR1 SGHRS and CDR2 YFSETQ. V was pared by 5 bases and J by 2 bases, with 13 bases between. The CDR3 is 14 amino acids. In nucleotides, the CDR3 is TGCGCCAGCAGAGTAGGACAGTCACAAGAGACCCAGTACTTC. Its translation is CASRVGQSQETQYF.

The rearrangement uses TRBV7-2 and TRBJ2-7; TRBD2 agrees at 14 bases. The CDR3 has 15 residues. Unmatched junction bases numbered 11, after V lost 4 bases and J lost 12 bases. Germline values: CDR1 SGHTA, CDR2 FQGNSA. CDR3 nucleotides: TGTGCCAGCAGCTATAGCTCCGGACTAGCGGGAGGTTGGTACTTC. Its translation: CASSYSSGLAGGWYF. Looking up the rest from reference TRBV7-2 and TRBJ2-7 gives the full variable domain: GAGVSQSPSNKVTEKGKDVELRCDPISGHTALYWYRQSLGQGLEFLIYFQGNSAPDKSGLPSDRFSAERTGGSVSTLTIQRTQQEDSAVYLCASSYSSGLAGGWYFGPGTRLTVT.

The V gene is TRBV6-4, the J gene TRBJ2-1; TRBD2 aligns across 8 bases. Germline V gene data show CDR1 as MRHNA and CDR2 as SNTAGT. This CDR3 is 15 amino acids long. After removal of 5 bases from V and 6 bases from J, the junction contained 9 bases not matched to a gene. Written as DNA, the CDR3 is TGTGCCAGCAGTCCCGAGCGGGGGCGAAGCAATGAGCAGTTCTTC. It translates to CASSPERGRSNEQFF.

This chain joins TRBV19 and TRBJ2-7; 12 bases agree with TRBD2. Germline V gives CDR1 LNHDA, CDR2 SQIVND (reference sequence). Trimming at V came to 6 bases and at J to 6 bases, leaving 6 bases not matched to a gene. The CDR3 loop spans 14 amino acids. The CDR3 DNA reads TGTGCCAGTAGCTTCGGACTAGCGGGGTCCGAGCAGTACTTC. It codes for CASSFGLAGSEQYF.

The V call is TRBV3-1 (or the pseudogene TRBV3-2), the J call TRBJ2-5; tentative D call: TRBD1 (6 bases). The CDR3 contains 15 residues. V was cut by 0 bases and J by 7 bases, with 15 bases left in between. Germline V gene sequence: CDR1 LGHDT, CDR2 YNNKEL (reference sequence). CDR3 nucleotide sequence: TGTGCCAGCAGCCAAGATTGGGGTCAGGGGAGGACCCAGTACTTC. Amino acid sequence: CASSQDWGQGRTQYF.

The V gene is TRBV27, the J gene TRBJ1-5; tentatively, D is TRBD1 (6 bases). The CDR3 sequence is 15 residues long. The germline V and J ends were trimmed by 6 bases and 0 bases, with 12 bases remaining between them. The germline V gene encodes CDR1 MNHEY and CDR2 SMNVEV (reference sequence). CDR3 DNA: TGTGCCAGCAGCTTCACAGGGTCTAGCAATCAGCCCCAGCATTTT. Translation gives CASSFTGSSNQPQHF.

This clone appeared once. The V gene is TRBV5-5, the J gene TRBJ1-1; perhaps TRBD1 as D (6 bases). V was shortened by 5 bases and J by 0 bases, with 20 bases between the two germline ends. This CDR3 region has 17 residues. Per the germline V gene, CDR1 is SGHKS and CDR2 is YYEKEE (reference sequence). For the CDR3, the DNA is TGTGCCAGCAGATCCCCGGCGGGGGGGGGCATGAACACTGAAGCTTTCTTT. This translates into CASRSPAGGGMNTEAFF.

The chain has TRBV23-1 and TRBJ2-3, with 8 bases identical to TRBD2. TRBV23-1 counts as an open reading frame of uncertain function. After removal of 7 bases from V and 2 bases from J, the junction contained 14 bases not matched to a gene. CDR3 length: 17 residues. The CDR3 loop is CASNLGLREAATDTQYF. CDR3 bases: TGCGCCAGCAACCTGGGTCTGCGGGAGGCTGCCACAGATACGCAGTATTTT.

CDR3 DNA sequence: TGTGCCAGCTCGGGACAAGGGGGCACCGGGGAGCTGTTTTTT. Amino acids: CASSGQGGTGELFF. The chain uses TRBV2 and TRBJ2-2, with D tentatively TRBD1 (6 bases). Germline lookup yields CDR1 SNHLY and CDR2 FYNNEI. The CDR3 sequence is 14 residues long. Trimming took 8 bases from V and 4 from J, leaving 14 bases between them.

V gene TRBV7-6 combines with J gene TRBJ2-3, with a possible D match to TRBD1 (6 bases). The CDR3 has 14 residues. From germline, CDR1 is SGHVS and CDR2 FNYEAQ. V lost 3 bases and J lost 8, with 15 bases in between. The CDR3 nucleotides are TGTGCCAGCAGCTTGGGGGCGGCCGCGGCTACGCAGTATTTT. The encoded protein is CASSLGAAAATQYF.

This sequence joins TRBV5-4 and TRBJ2-2; the D gene is possibly TRBD2 (5 bases). The V gene's germline CDR1 is SGHNT and CDR2 YYREEE (reference sequence). CDR3 length equals 14 residues. The V end lost 2 bases, the J end lost 1 base, and 6 bases lay between the germline ends. The CDR3 nucleotides read TGTGCCAGCAGCTTCAGCGGGAACACCGGGGAGCTGTTTTTT. Protein product: CASSFSGNTGELFF. The whole variable domain, remainder taken from reference TRBV5-4 and TRBJ2-2, is ETGVTQSPTHLIKTRGQQVTLRCSSQSGHNTVSWYQQALGQGPQFIFQYYREEENGRGNFPPRFSGLQFPNYSSELNVNALELDDSALYLCASSFSGNTGELFFGEGSRLTVL.

The chain joins TRBV6-2 or TRBV6-3 to TRBJ2-2, with a weak D call TRBD1 (6 bases). V lost 6 bases and J lost 13, with 18 bases in between. The CDR3 is made up of 13 amino acids. Germline CDR1 reads MNHEY; CDR2 reads SVGEGT. CDR3 in amino acids: CASSNDRSQGLFF. CDR3 in DNA: TGTGCCAGCAGCAATGACAGGTCGCAGGGGCTGTTTTTT.

This clone was observed a single time. The genes are TRBV30 and TRBJ1-2; 7 nucleotides agree with TRBD1. The V and J ends lost 2 bases and 2 bases, in that order; junction bases with no gene match: 11. The CDR3 runs to 16 residues. CDR1 is GTSNPN and CDR2 is SVGIG in the germline V gene (reference sequence). In nucleotides, the CDR3 is TGTGCCTGGAGTTCCCACCGGACAGGCTACAACTATGGCTACACCTTC. Translating it yields CAWSSHRTGYNYGYTF.

The chain recombines TRBV6-5 with TRBJ2-7, with 9 bases lining up with TRBD1. Germline V gives CDR1 MNHEY, CDR2 SVGAGI. The ends lost 4 bases at V and 6 bases at J; junction bases unmatched: 10. CDR3 size: 15 residues. CDR3 in DNA: TGTGCCAGCAGTTTACAGGGGGCGCAACTCGGCGAGCAGTACTTC. It codes for CASSLQGAQLGEQYF.

The V and J genes are TRBV5-8 and TRBJ1-4, with TRBD1 matching over 7 bases. This CDR3 comprises 15 residues. With 4 bases clipped from V and 0 bases from J, the junction kept 3 bases outside the gene matches. In germline, CDR1 is SGHTS, CDR2 YDEGEE. In DNA, the CDR3 is TGTGCCAGCAGCCTTGGGACAGCAACTAATGAAAAACTGTTTTTT. This translates into CASSLGTATNEKLFF.

J is TRBJ2-5 and V is TRBV7-9; D possibly corresponds to TRBD2 (5 bases). Trimming took 5 bases from V and 1 from J, leaving 23 bases between them. Germline V gene sequence: CDR1 SEHNR, CDR2 FQNEAQ (reference sequence). CDR3 size: 18 residues. CDR3: CASSIKTRSAALQETQYF. The CDR3 DNA follows: TGTGCCAGCAGCATTAAAACTAGAAGTGCAGCGCTCCAAGAGACCCAGTACTTC.

V is TRBV12-3 or TRBV12-4 and J is TRBJ2-1; D might be TRBD1 (5 bases). Trimming left V 6 bases short and J 14 bases short, with 17 bases between. The CDR3 is 12 amino acids. CDR3 protein: CASRRSTRGEFF. The DNA for the CDR3 is TGTGCCAGCAGGCGGTCCACAAGGGGCGAGTTCTTC.

The genes are TRBV6-5 and TRBJ2-7; D uncertain. CDR3 size: 14 residues. V was trimmed by 2 bases and J by 0 bases, leaving 8 bases between them. Germline CDR1 MNHEY, CDR2 SVGAGI. The CDR3 coding sequence is TGTGCCAGCAGTTACGCCTATTACTCCTACGAGCAGTACTTC. Its translation is CASSYAYYSYEQYF.

J is TRBJ1-5 and V is TRBV12-3 or TRBV12-4, with D uncertain. The CDR3 covers 13 residues. V was shortened by 2 bases and J by 4 bases, with 6 bases between the two germline ends. The CDR3 DNA is TGTGCCAGCAGTTTAACAGAAAATCAGCCCCAGCATTTT. Amino acid sequence: CASSLTENQPQHF.

The V call is TRBV28, the J call TRBJ2-5; 10 bases are a match to TRBD1. This CDR3 has 15 amino acids. Germline loops: CDR1 MDHEN, CDR2 SYDVKM. The ends lost 3 bases at V and 5 bases at J; junction bases unmatched: 6. CDR3 protein: CASSFWDRGRETQYF. As DNA, the CDR3 is TGTGCCAGCAGTTTTTGGGACAGGGGAAGGGAGACCCAGTACTTC.

As concerns this clone: Germline is not matched at one junction end, which may reflect a read error. The rearrangement joins TRBV28 to TRBJ1-1; tentatively, D is TRBD1 (6 bases). Germline assignment: CDR1 MDHEN and CDR2 SYDVKM. The CDR3 spans 12 residues. The CDR3 coding sequence is TGTGCCAGCAGCGGAGACGGACAGATGGTTGTCTTT. Protein sequence: CASSGDGQMVVF.

The rearrangement joins TRBV18 to TRBJ1-1; D uncertain. The germline CDR1 and CDR2 sequences are KGHSH and LQKENI. Trimming cost V 2 bases and J 8 bases, with 12 bases left between them. The CDR3 covers 13 residues. The CDR3 loop is CASSPEAGLEAFF. The CDR3, as DNA: TGTGCCAGCTCACCAGAAGCGGGATTGGAAGCTTTCTTT.

The chain has TRBV15 and TRBJ1-3; D call uncertain. Germline CDR1 and CDR2: LNHNV and YYDKDF (reference sequence). The CDR3 extends over 15 amino acids. The ends were cut back, 1 base at V and 0 bases at J, with 7 bases in the middle. CDR3 in DNA: TGTGCCACCAGCAGAGTACAGCACTCTGGAAACACCATATATTTT. Its protein is CATSRVQHSGNTIYF.

This clone was picked up one time. V gene TRBV9 combines with J gene TRBJ1-4; D gene uncertain. V lost 4 bases, J lost 7 bases, and 17 bases lay in between. This CDR3 has 15 amino acids. Per germline, CDR1 SGDLS and CDR2 YYNGEE. The CDR3 region is CASSPTEGLLEKLFF. The CDR3 DNA sequence: TGTGCCAGCAGCCCCACAGAGGGATTGCTTGAAAAACTGTTTTTT.

Points on this clone: This sample includes further DNA sequences coding for the same CDR3. The gene calls are TRBV5-1 and TRBJ2-7; 7 nucleotides agree with TRBD1. V lost 4 bases and J lost 2; bases outside the gene matches: 6. From germline, CDR1 is SGHRS and CDR2 YFSETQ. The CDR3 is 14 amino acids. The CDR3 sequence is CASSPGQGAYEQYF. The CDR3 DNA sequence: TGCGCCAGCAGCCCCGGGCAGGGGGCCTACGAGCAGTACTTC.

The genes are TRBV6-1 and TRBJ2-5; D unclear. Germline CDR1 MNHNS, CDR2 SASEGT. CDR3 size: 12 residues. V lost 5 bases and J 4 bases, leaving 8 bases between the germline ends. In DNA form, the CDR3 reads TGTGCCAGCAGTTTTTCTTTAGAGACCCAGTACTTC. This codes for CASSFSLETQYF.

The rearrangement joins TRBV28 to TRBJ1-6, with unresolved D. V was pared by 4 bases and J by 9 bases, with 13 bases between. Germline CDR1 MDHEN, CDR2 SYDVKM. This CDR3 has 14 residues. CDR3 region: CASSSGLGSSPLHF. DNA for the CDR3: TGTGCCAGCAGTTCTGGCCTCGGGAGTTCACCCCTCCACTTT.

The chain links TRBV27 to TRBJ1-1; D possibly corresponds to TRBD1 (6 bases). V lost 7 bases to trimming and J lost 4 bases, with 7 bases between them. Germline lookup yields CDR1 MNHEY and CDR2 SMNVEV (reference sequence). There are 11 residues in the CDR3. The CDR3 DNA sequence: TGTGCCAGCATACAGGGCACTGAAGCTTTCTTT. It specifies CASIQGTEAFF.

This clone was observed a few times. V and J are TRBV4-3 and TRBJ2-1; 10 bases fit TRBD1. Germline assignment: CDR1 LGHNA and CDR2 YSLEER. J gave up 8 bases and V 0 bases, and 7 bases lay outside the gene matches. The CDR3 spans 16 residues. CDR3 DNA: TGCGCCAGCAGCCAAGATAGGGACAGGGGTTTTCATGAGCAGTTCTTC. The encoded protein is CASSQDRDRGFHEQFF.

A word on this clone: One end of the junction is discordant with germline, which a read error may explain. CDR3 DNA: TGTGCCAGCAGGTTAGGGCGGACAGAGAACACTGAAGCTTTCTTT. Amino acid sequence: CASRLGRTENTEAFF. V is TRBV7-9 and J is TRBJ1-1; TRBD1 might be the D (6 bases). CDR3 size: 15 residues. CDR1 SEHNR and CDR2 FQNEAQ come from the germline V gene (reference sequence).